The source of this TCR beta chain is a study of tumor and adjacent non-tumor tissue in lung cancer (dated by TCRdb to between 2018 and 2020). Study-wide context: Of the cohort, around eleven patients had adenocarcinoma, 2 had squamous cell carcinoma and 1 had small cell lung cancer. Ages among the 15 or so patients ranged from roughly 31 to 76 years, there were 10 or so men and 5 women, and disease was at TNM stage I to III. Using bulk TCRbeta repertoires from 15 lung cancer patients, the study set lung tumor tissue side by side with matched distant non-tumor lung tissue. A few dozen paired specimens, one tumor and one normal lung sample per patient, were profiled by TCRbeta CDR3 sequencing. Sequencing generated a total of 125,075,908 productive TCRbeta reads, averaging about 4 million reads per sample. Study-wide findings and limitations: TCR diversity was significantly higher in younger patients, and greater tumor TCR diversity was associated with shorter overall survival and shorter disease-free survival. Only around 15 patients were included in the cohort, and the need for larger samples and more detailed clinical data was noted by the authors. Peripheral blood was not sequenced, so blood TCRbeta repertoires in these lung cancer patients were not examined. TCR diversity (inverse Simpson) was significantly higher in tumor than in normal lung tissue (roughly 430 vs 170, P = 0.0075, Mann-Whitney U test). The methods do not name the sequencing platform or mention unique molecular identifiers. In normal lung, the top 100 clones accounted for a significantly larger cumulative share of the repertoire than in tumor tissue.

CDR1 and CDR2 were assigned from the germline V gene as MGHRA and YSYEKL. The CDR3 spans 19 residues, from the cysteine through the phenylalanine. CDR3 DNA is the only sequence kept; it has 57 bases, read in frame from the first base. RNA was isolated from bulk, unsorted tissue, and RNA quality was assessed with a NanoDrop ND-1000 and an Agilent 2100. Donors were newly diagnosed lung cancer patients admitted for thoracic surgery in China between August and November 2014, without prior chemotherapy. The study excluded patients who had received radiotherapy or chemotherapy before or who had another cancer at the same time. Pieces of surgical tissue measuring 1-2 cm3 were kept in RNAlater solution and held at -80 degrees C until needed. Of note for this clonotype: Its antigen is not yet known. An end of the junction does not agree with germline; a read error may underlie this.

Library construction relied on multiplex PCR. Sequenced on an Illumina HiSeq 2500. TCRbeta libraries were constructed through three rounds of nested PCR with primers (Table S4) according to protocols adapted from ARM-PCR. PCR products of 200-500 bp were gel-excised and purified with the QIAquick gel extraction kit before sequencing. The paper's data handling went like this. Reads were cleaned using Trimmomatic, were merged into complete CDR3 sequences using FLASH, and were assigned to V(D)J germline segments using MiTCR. Clonal diversity was calculated as the inverse Simpson's index using VDJtools. In-frame sequences lacking a premature stop codon were counted as productive reads. TCRdb reworked the public reads: Q25 trimming with fastp, MiXCR clone assembly, productive beta chains retained. For every CDR3 protein sequence, its rows merge into one entry that carries the most common genes and DNA. None of the V and J calls come from the authors' own analysis; TCRdb made them. In all, the sample holds over 110,000 distinct CDR3 sequences, and 60% to 70% of those were seen once. Approximately 18% of the sample belongs to the ten largest clones.

The clonotype comes from a man between 60 and 75 years old with small cell lung cancer. The chain employs TRBV4-1 and TRBJ2-7; 13 bases in the middle match TRBD2. Sample: lung tumor tissue. The CDR3 is CASSPEGLAGLRSSYDQYF. The bases are TGCGCTAGCAGCCCAGAGGGACTAGCGGGATTGAGGAGCTCCTACGATCAGTACTTC.